Listed below are T cell receptor beta chains from one sample, sequenced in a study of shared clonotypes between healthy human individuals. Assay: immunoSEQ multiplex PCR; the TCRdb copy retains only in-frame clones and omits some. This table has nearly 2 million clones, about 94% appearing once. Specimen: naive CD8+ T cells sorted from blood. These receptors were collected from a man aged 18 to 30 in good health. CDR3s include the opening cysteine and the closing phenylalanine or tryptophan. The D gene is left open where the match is weak. Clone size, where shown, is once, few, many, or a class for clones that have expanded.

CDR3: CASSQDSTGAWNEQFF
DNA: TGCGCCAGCAGCCAAGATTCGACAGGGGCCTGGAATGAGCAGTTCTTC
V: TRBV4-3
size: .
D: TRBD1
J: TRBJ2-1

CDR3: CASSAIQAGGTTEQYF
DNA: TGTGCCAGCAGTGCTATACAAGCGGGGGGCACCACCGAGCAGTACTTC
V: TRBV6-1
size: .
D: TRBD2
J: TRBJ2-7

CDR3: CASSLGLAGSETQYF
DNA: TGTGCCAGCAGCTTAGGTCTAGCGGGGTCAGAGACCCAGTACTTC
V: TRBV11-2
size: .
D: TRBD2
J: TRBJ2-5

CDR3: CASSGETQETQYF
DNA: TGTGCCAGCAGCGGGGAGACCCAAGAGACCCAGTACTTC
V: TRBV7-9
size: .
D: .
J: TRBJ2-5

CDR3: CASSQRTDSFLNTEAFF
DNA: TGCGCCAGCAGCCAAAGGACGGACAGCTTTCTGAACACTGAAGCTTTCTTT
V: TRBV4-3
size: .
D: .
J: TRBJ1-1

CDR3: CASSFPDNNQPQHF
DNA: TGTGCCAGCAGTTTCCCGGACAACAATCAGCCCCAGCATTTT
V: TRBV28
size: .
D: .
J: TRBJ1-5

CDR3: CASSLTGFAEAFF
DNA: TGTGCCAGCAGTTTAACGGGGTTCGCTGAAGCTTTCTTT
V: TRBV27
size: .
D: .
J: TRBJ1-1

CDR3: CASRGTGSVGNQPQHF
DNA: TGTGCCAGTAGAGGTACGGGGTCCGTAGGCAATCAGCCCCAGCATTTT
V: TRBV19
size: .
D: .
J: TRBJ1-5

CDR3: CSVVPSGGATYNEQFF
DNA: TGCAGCGTTGTCCCCAGTGGGGGGGCAACCTACAATGAGCAGTTCTTC
V: TRBV29-1
size: .
D: .
J: TRBJ2-1

CDR3: CASTHSGTSGNEQYF
DNA: TGTGCCAGCACCCATAGTGGGACTAGCGGGAACGAGCAGTACTTC
V: TRBV27
size: .
D: TRBD2
J: TRBJ2-7

CDR3: CASSYGQGSGELFF
DNA: TGTGCCAGCAGTTATGGACAGGGATCCGGGGAGCTGTTTTTT
V: TRBV6-5
size: .
D: TRBD1
J: TRBJ2-2

CDR3: CASSQRTGSYEQYF
DNA: TGCGCCAGCAGCCAGCGGACAGGATCCTACGAGCAGTACTTC
V: TRBV4-1
size: .
D: TRBD1
J: TRBJ2-7

CDR3: CAWSSWTASTEYF
DNA: TGTGCCTGGAGTTCCTGGACAGCTAGTACGGAGTACTTC
V: TRBV30
size: .
D: .
J: TRBJ2-7

CDR3: CASSSPSYEQYF
DNA: TGTGCCAGCAGCTCACCCTCCTACGAGCAGTACTTC
V: TRBV5-4
size: once
D: .
J: TRBJ2-7

CDR3: CASSPWEGQGIHEQYF
DNA: TGTGCCAGCAGCCCGTGGGAGGGACAGGGGATCCACGAGCAGTACTTC
V: TRBV7-9
size: .
D: TRBD1
J: TRBJ2-7

CDR3: CASSVGASAHEQYF
DNA: TGTGCCAGCAGCGTAGGAGCCTCGGCCCACGAGCAGTACTTC
V: TRBV9
size: once
D: .
J: TRBJ2-7

CDR3: CASSGRDSNQETQYF
DNA: TGCGCCAGCAGCGGCCGGGACTCCAACCAAGAGACCCAGTACTTC
V: TRBV5-1
size: .
D: .
J: TRBJ2-5

CDR3: CASSPQDRAEGETQYF
DNA: TGTGCCAGTTCACCCCAGGACAGGGCGGAAGGAGAGACCCAGTACTTC
V: TRBV19
size: .
D: TRBD1
J: TRBJ2-5

CDR3: CASTEPGDAGYTF
DNA: TGTGCCAGCACCGAACCGGGGGATGCGGGCTACACCTTC
V: TRBV2
size: .
D: .
J: TRBJ1-2

CDR3: CASSLGDTSEQYF
DNA: TGTGCCAGCAGTTTGGGGGACACCTCCGAGCAGTACTTC
V: TRBV27
size: .
D: .
J: TRBJ2-7

CDR3: CASSYSTGTFNHTF
DNA: TGTGCCAGCAGCTACTCGACCGGGACATTTAACCACACCTTC
V: TRBV6-5
size: .
D: .
J: TRBJ1-2

CDR3: CAWRLGGTYEQYF
DNA: TGTGCCTGGAGGCTCGGGGGTACCTACGAGCAGTACTTC
V: TRBV30
size: .
D: .
J: TRBJ2-7

CDR3: CASSLTSGRMPEQFF
DNA: TGTGCCAGCAGCCTAACTAGCGGGAGAATGCCTGAGCAGTTCTTC
V: TRBV11-2
size: .
D: TRBD2
J: TRBJ2-1

CDR3: CASSDSLAFNEQFF
DNA: TGTGCCAGCAGTGATTCCTTGGCGTTCAATGAGCAGTTCTTC
V: TRBV2
size: .
D: .
J: TRBJ2-1

CDR3: CAWSVEGGNEQFF
DNA: TGTGCCTGGAGTGTAGAGGGGGGCAATGAGCAGTTCTTC
V: TRBV30
size: .
D: .
J: TRBJ2-1